Presented here are 21 T cell receptor beta chains from one specimen sequenced in a study of T cells in narcolepsy (dated by TCRdb to the late 2010s). Library construction relied on the immunoSEQ multiplex PCR assay. The table comes from immuneACCESS by way of TCRdb, which keeps in-frame sequences with V and J called. Part of the clones is missing from these tables; in studies checked, under half for an unresolved V gene and the rest for unknown reasons. The sample includes roughly 38,000 clones, with about 85% observed a single time. The top ten clones comprise around 1.6% of the sample. Sequenced sample: CD45RA- memory CD4+ T cells from PBMCs. What the cell subset or site label conveys for this sample: memory T cells sorted ex vivo from peripheral blood. These receptors were taken from a human donor with narcolepsy.

The chain uses TRBV5-1 and TRBJ2-2; D is ambiguous. V lost 1 base and J 0 bases, leaving 7 bases between the germline ends. The CDR3 has 15 residues. Looked up from germline, CDR1 is SGHRS and CDR2 is YFSETQ. DNA for the CDR3: TGCGCCAGCAGCTTGACGGTAACGAACACCGGGGAGCTGTTTTTT. Protein product: CASSLTVTNTGELFF.

The rearrangement uses TRBV27 and TRBJ1-2; TRBD1 might be the D (6 bases). The CDR3 totals 13 residues. V lost 8 bases to trimming and J lost 6 bases, with 16 bases between them. Germline V lookup: CDR1 MNHEY, CDR2 SMNVEV (reference sequence). The DNA of the CDR3 is TGTGCCAGCCGAAAAACGGGGGGCGATGGCTACACCTTC. Encoded protein: CASRKTGGDGYTF.

The chain employs TRBV7-9 and TRBJ2-4; TRBD1 matches 9 bases. The CDR3 sequence is 16 residues long. The germline gives CDR1 SEHNR, CDR2 FQNEAQ (reference sequence). J was trimmed by 7 bases and V by 5 bases; bases with no gene match: 12. The CDR3 DNA follows: TGTGCCAGCAGCCCTTCGGGACAGGGCCGGAAGAACATTCAGTACTTC. It yields the protein CASSPSGQGRKNIQYF.

The J gene is TRBJ2-7, the V gene TRBV7-9; TRBD2 aligns across 7 bases. The germline V gene has CDR1 SEHNR and CDR2 FQNEAQ (reference sequence). V dropped 3 bases and J dropped 6; count of bases not matched to a gene: 8. The CDR3 runs 14 residues. The CDR3 region is CASSLLEERGEQYF. CDR3 coding DNA: TGTGCCAGCAGCTTGCTCGAGGAGCGGGGCGAGCAGTACTTC.

V usage is TRBV10-3 and J usage is TRBJ2-1; D not resolved. V shed 10 bases and J shed 6 bases, with 19 bases lying between them. Germline V lookup: CDR1 ENHRY, CDR2 SYGVKD. The CDR3 extends over 14 amino acids. The CDR3 here is CATRAPNPSNEQFF. In nucleotides, the CDR3 is TGTGCCACCCGCGCCCCTAACCCCTCCAATGAGCAGTTCTTC.

The rearrangement links TRBV7-6 to TRBJ2-1, with 7 bases matching TRBD2. CDR1 and CDR2 from the germline V gene are SGHVS and FNYEAQ. The CDR3 sequence is 17 residues long. Trimming took 5 bases from V and 4 from J; bases not matched to a gene: 14. The CDR3, as DNA: TGTGCCAGCAGCCCACCCGGGAGGTGGGGCGATTACAATGAGCAGTTCTTC. Translation: CASSPPGRWGDYNEQFF. The full variable domain, rest sourced from reference TRBV7-6 and TRBJ2-1, is GAGVSQSPRYKVTKRGQDVALRCDPISGHVSLYWYRQALGQGPEFLTYFNYEAQQDKSGLPNDRFSAERPEGSISTLTIQRTEQRDSAMYRCASSPPGRWGDYNEQFFGPGTRLTVL.

The CDR3 DNA reads TGCGCCAGCAGCTTGGGACCTACCTCGAACACCGGGGAGCTGTTTTTT. Its protein product is CASSLGPTSNTGELFF. This rearrangement joins TRBV5-1 to TRBJ2-2; D gene uncertain. CDR1 SGHRS and CDR2 YFSETQ come from the germline V gene. With 0 bases removed from V and 0 bases from J, the gap between germline ends came to 9 bases. This CDR3 is 16 amino acids long.

The V and J genes are TRBV19 and TRBJ1-5; 7 bases agree with TRBD1. From germline, CDR1 is LNHDA and CDR2 SQIVND (reference sequence). V was pared by 4 bases and J by 1 base, with 4 bases of the junction left unmatched. This CDR3 contains 15 residues. CDR3 region: CASSTTDRSNQPQHF. Written as DNA, the CDR3 is TGTGCCAGTAGTACAACGGACAGGAGCAATCAGCCCCAGCATTTT.

The rearrangement joins TRBV7-9 to TRBJ1-1; 7 bases align to TRBD1. The germline gives CDR1 SEHNR, CDR2 FQNEAQ (reference sequence). The CDR3 spans 15 residues. V gave up 8 bases and J gave up 0 bases; unmatched junction bases: 9. This CDR3 reads CASGDSRNMNTEAFF. CDR3 nucleotides: TGTGCCAGCGGGGACAGTCGGAACATGAACACTGAAGCTTTCTTT.

The CDR3 nucleotides read TGTGCCAGCAGCTTAGCGGGCCAGCCCCAGCATTTT. Residues: CASSLAGQPQHF. The chain links TRBV28 to TRBJ1-5; D is uncertain. The germline CDR1 and CDR2 sequences are MDHEN and SYDVKM. V lost 6 bases to trimming and J lost 7 bases, with 10 bases between them. This CDR3 spans 12 amino acids.

The chain links TRBV2 to TRBJ2-3, with a weak D call TRBD1 (6 bases). V lost 8 bases to trimming and J lost 6 bases, with 12 bases between them. CDR1 SNHLY and CDR2 FYNNEI come from the germline V gene. This CDR3 comprises 12 residues. The CDR3: CASRTASDTQYF. The CDR3 nucleotides read TGTGCCAGCCGGACAGCTTCGGATACGCAGTATTTT.

The chain combines TRBV6-6 with TRBJ2-1, with 8 bases matching TRBD2. This CDR3 comprises 15 residues. In germline, CDR1 is MNHNY, CDR2 SVGAGI (reference sequence). The junction had 5 bases not matched to a gene; V was cut back by 2 bases and J by 5 bases. CDR3 sequence: CASSYGTRANNEQFF. The CDR3 DNA reads TGTGCCAGCAGTTACGGGACTAGGGCAAACAATGAGCAGTTCTTC.

As DNA, the CDR3 is TGTGCCAGCAGCCCCCGGGGGGTGCGCTATGGCTACACCTTC. This encodes CASSPRGVRYGYTF. The chain joins TRBV21-1 to TRBJ1-2. TRBV21-1 is reported as a pseudogene. The CDR3 extends over 14 amino acids.

This clone came up once. The chain links TRBV11-2 to TRBJ1-2, with 7 bases that match TRBD1. This CDR3 comprises 14 residues. V lost 2 bases to trimming and J lost 7 bases; unmatched junction nucleotides: 7. The V gene's germline CDR1 is SGHAT and CDR2 FQNNGV. CDR3 sequence (DNA): TGTGCCAGCAGCTTACTTAGGACAGGAGTTGGCTACACCTTC. This codes for CASSLLRTGVGYTF.

This clone has only one observation. V usage is TRBV6-5 and J usage is TRBJ1-2; D is unclear. Germline V CDR1 and CDR2: MNHEY, SVGAGI. The CDR3 runs to 15 residues. V gave up 4 bases and J gave up 4 bases, with 16 bases separating them. This CDR3 is CASSLGRLTSYGYTF. The CDR3 bases are TGTGCCAGCAGTTTGGGCAGACTTACTTCCTATGGCTACACCTTC.

This clone occurred a few times. The rearrangement uses TRBV4-3 and TRBJ1-2; D is possibly TRBD1 (5 bases). With 2 bases removed from V and 8 bases from J, the gap between germline ends came to 15 bases. Germline values: CDR1 LGHNA, CDR2 YSLEER. The CDR3 runs 14 residues. The CDR3, as DNA: TGCGCCAGCAGCCAACCCCTCCGGGACGACGGCTACACCTTC. Translating it yields CASSQPLRDDGYTF.

The chain employs TRBV28 and TRBJ2-6; D may be TRBD1 or TRBD2 (5 bases each). Germline CDR1 reads MDHEN; CDR2 reads SYDVKM. The V end lost 10 bases, the J end lost 0 bases, and 16 bases lay between the germline ends. The CDR3 loop spans 16 amino acids. The CDR3: CATVARGDSGANVLTF. CDR3 DNA sequence: TGTGCCACGGTTGCGAGAGGGGACTCTGGGGCCAACGTCCTGACTTTC.

This clone has a single count. The V gene is TRBV14, the J gene TRBJ2-4, with TRBD1 matching 8 bases. With V trimmed by 5 bases and J by 0 bases, 12 bases remained unmatched. Germline V gene lookup returns CDR1 SGHDN and CDR2 FVKESK. The CDR3 loop spans 18 amino acids. CDR3 protein: CASSDRDRLLIAKNIQYF. The DNA for the CDR3 is TGTGCCAGCAGCGACCGGGACAGGCTCTTGATAGCCAAAAACATTCAGTACTTC.

The gene calls are TRBV9 and TRBJ2-3; TRBD1 matches at 9 bases. Germline V CDR1 and CDR2: SGDLS, YYNGEE. J lost 5 bases, V lost 4 bases, and 8 bases had no gene match. There are 15 residues in the CDR3. DNA for the CDR3: TGTGCCAGCAGCCCTTGGACAGGGGAGATAGATACGCAGTATTTT. Translating it yields CASSPWTGEIDTQYF.

This clone has a handful of counts. The chain recombines TRBV7-2 with TRBJ2-2, with 12 bases matching TRBD2. The ends lost 3 bases at V and 3 bases at J; junction bases unmatched: 8. The germline V gene encodes CDR1 SGHTA and CDR2 FQGNSA. The CDR3 is 18 amino acids. CDR3 in amino acids: CASSLFASGGADTGELFF. CDR3 in DNA: TGTGCCAGCAGCTTGTTCGCTAGCGGGGGGGCCGACACCGGGGAGCTGTTTTTT.

The chain links TRBV10-3 to TRBJ1-6; D uncertain. The CDR3 totals 12 residues. Trimming cost V 3 bases and J 4 bases, with 1 base left between them. The germline CDR1 and CDR2 sequences are ENHRY and SYGVKD. The CDR3 loop reads CAISDYNSPLHF. In DNA, the CDR3 is TGTGCCATCAGTGATTATAATTCACCCCTCCACTTT.